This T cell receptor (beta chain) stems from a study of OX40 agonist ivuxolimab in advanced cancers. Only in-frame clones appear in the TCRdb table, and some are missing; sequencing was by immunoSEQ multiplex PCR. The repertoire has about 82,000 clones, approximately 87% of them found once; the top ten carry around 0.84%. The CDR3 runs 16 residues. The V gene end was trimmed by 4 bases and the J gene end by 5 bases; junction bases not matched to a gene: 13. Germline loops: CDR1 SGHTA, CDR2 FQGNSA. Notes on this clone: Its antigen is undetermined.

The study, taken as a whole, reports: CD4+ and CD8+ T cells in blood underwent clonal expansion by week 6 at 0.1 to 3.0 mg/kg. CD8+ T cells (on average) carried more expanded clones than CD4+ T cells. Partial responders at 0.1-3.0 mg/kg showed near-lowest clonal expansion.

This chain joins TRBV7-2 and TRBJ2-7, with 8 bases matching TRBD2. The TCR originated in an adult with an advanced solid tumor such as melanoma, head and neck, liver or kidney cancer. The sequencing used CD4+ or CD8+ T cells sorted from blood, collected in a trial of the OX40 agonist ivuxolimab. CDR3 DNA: TGTGCCAGCAGCTCCGGGGGGGCTGGGGTCCCCCACGAGCAGTACTTC. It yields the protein CASSSGGAGVPHEQYF.